Listed below are T cell receptor beta chains from one sample, sequenced in a study of Graves' ophthalmopathy and Graves' hyperthyroidism. TCRdb ran MiXCR on the multiplex PCR reads and lists one entry per CDR3 protein. The sample carries 600,000 to 950,000 distinct CDR3 sequences, roughly 40% recorded once. The specimen sequenced was peripheral blood. These receptors were obtained from an adult man with Graves' ophthalmopathy. CDR3s include the opening cysteine and the closing phenylalanine or tryptophan. Each record gives: D gene, V gene, CDR3 length, clone size, J gene, CDR3 protein, CDR3 DNA. The D gene is left open where the match is weak. A clone size is listed for some rows: how often the clone was seen (once, few, many), or a class if it is expanded.

D: TRBD2; V: TRBV29-1; length: 14; size: few; J: TRBJ2-3; CDR3: CSVVGRGDTDTQYF; DNA: TGCAGCGTTGTCGGGCGGGGGGACACAGATACGCAGTATTTT
D: TRBD2; V: TRBV25-1; length: 15; size: .; J: TRBJ2-7; CDR3: CASSLSLAGFYEQYF; DNA: TGTGCCAGCAGTTTGAGTCTAGCGGGGTTCTACGAGCAGTACTTC
D: TRBD2; V: TRBV7-3; length: 16; size: .; J: TRBJ2-3; CDR3: CASSSGLAGLTDTQYF; DNA: TGTGCCAGCAGCTCCGGACTAGCGGGTTTGACAGATACGCAGTATTTT
D: TRBD1; V: TRBV7-8; length: 12; size: many; J: TRBJ2-7; CDR3: CASSSTGDPQYF; DNA: TGTGCCAGCAGCTCGACAGGGGATCCACAGTACTTC
D: TRBD1; V: TRBV25-1; length: 14; size: once; J: TRBJ1-2; CDR3: CASSPDRGHSGYTF; DNA: TGTGCCAGCAGTCCGGACAGGGGGCATAGTGGCTACACCTTC
D: TRBD1; V: TRBV12-3/TRBV12-4; length: 15; size: many; J: TRBJ1-4; CDR3: CASSPDRGANEKLFF; DNA: TGTGCCAGCAGCCCCGACAGGGGAGCTAATGAAAAACTGTTTTTT
D: TRBD1; V: TRBV6-6; length: 15; size: few; J: TRBJ1-1; CDR3: CASSYSRGMNTEAFF; DNA: TGTGCCAGCAGTTACTCCAGGGGGATGAACACTGAAGCTTTCTTT
D: TRBD1; V: TRBV15; length: 14; size: .; J: TRBJ1-5; CDR3: CATSMDRGRETQHF; DNA: TGTGCCACCAGCATGGACAGGGGCAGGGAGACCCAGCATTTT
D: TRBD1; V: TRBV29-1; length: 14; size: few; J: TRBJ2-2; CDR3: CSARTGGRTGELFF; DNA: TGCAGCGCACGAACAGGGGGCCGAACCGGGGAGCTGTTTTTT
D: .; V: TRBV24-1; length: 17; size: .; J: TRBJ1-5; CDR3: CASSLYPRRTSNQPQHF; DNA: TGTGCCAGCAGTTTATATCCCCGGCGGACTAGCAATCAGCCCCAGCATTTT
D: .; V: TRBV9; length: 12; size: many; J: TRBJ2-7; CDR3: CASSGDGYEQYF; DNA: TGTGCCAGCAGCGGAGACGGTTACGAGCAGTACTTC
D: .; V: TRBV24-1; length: 13; size: few; J: TRBJ2-2; CDR3: CATSDQATGELFF; DNA: TGTGCCACCAGTGATCAGGCAACCGGGGAGCTGTTTTTT
D: .; V: TRBV7-2; length: 15; size: .; J: TRBJ1-2; CDR3: CASSPYIQTRWGYTF; DNA: TGTGCCAGCAGCCCGTATATACAGACTCGTTGGGGCTACACCTTC
D: .; V: TRBV19; length: 14; size: many; J: TRBJ1-5; CDR3: CASSDDPSNQPQHF; DNA: TGTGCCAGTAGCGACGATCCGAGCAATCAGCCCCAGCATTTT
D: .; V: TRBV19; length: 12; size: many; J: TRBJ1-1; CDR3: CASSPGWTEAFF; DNA: TGTGCCAGTAGTCCCGGGTGGACTGAAGCTTTCTTT
D: TRBD1; V: TRBV19; length: 14; size: .; J: TRBJ1-5; CDR3: CASATGADNQPQHF; DNA: TGTGCCAGTGCTACAGGGGCGGACAATCAGCCCCAGCATTTT
D: .; V: TRBV7-7; length: 14; size: .; J: TRBJ2-2; CDR3: CASSSRHAPGELFF; DNA: TGTGCCAGCAGCTCTCGACACGCCCCGGGGGAGCTGTTTTTT
D: .; V: TRBV14; length: 16; size: few; J: TRBJ1-5; CDR3: CASSQGDGYSNQPQHF; DNA: TGTGCCAGCAGCCAAGGGGATGGCTATAGCAATCAGCCCCAGCATTTT
D: TRBD1; V: TRBV7-6; length: 15; size: .; J: TRBJ1-2; CDR3: CASSIWTGLNYGYTF; DNA: TGTGCCAGCAGCATCTGGACAGGGCTCAACTATGGCTACACCTTC
D: .; V: TRBV6-5; length: 15; size: few; J: TRBJ2-7; CDR3: CASSYPRGPSMMLYF; DNA: TGTGCCAGCAGTTACCCACGGGGACCCTCGATGATGCTGTACTTC
D: .; V: TRBV10-3; length: 12; size: many; J: TRBJ1-1; CDR3: CASIIRGTEAFF; DNA: TGTGCCAGCATTATAAGAGGGACTGAAGCTTTCTTT
D: TRBD1; V: TRBV7-2; length: 15; size: .; J: TRBJ1-1; CDR3: CASSRQGQVSTEAFF; DNA: TGTGCCAGCTCACGTCAGGGACAGGTTTCCACTGAAGCTTTCTTT
D: .; V: TRBV19; length: 15; size: few; J: TRBJ1-1; CDR3: CASSSGAGLPTEAFF; DNA: TGTGCCAGTAGTAGTGGCGCGGGTCTGCCCACTGAAGCTTTCTTT